The 8 T cell receptor beta chains below all came from one sample that was sequenced in a study of cytomegalovirus exposure and HLA in healthy donors. The PCR was carried out with 60 Vbeta primers and 13 Jbeta primers. Assay used: immunoSEQ multiplex PCR; TCRdb lists only in-frame clones, some missing. The data contain 200,000 to 250,000 clones, 65% to 75% of them singletons. The sample comprised PBMCs. These receptors all come from a woman in her thirties in good health and CMV-seronegative.

This chain joins TRBV5-1 and TRBJ2-2; 10 positions match TRBD1. Germline V gives CDR1 SGHRS, CDR2 YFSETQ. The CDR3 runs 16 residues. The trim removed 4 bases at V and 4 bases at J, leaving 7 bases unmatched. The CDR3 reads CASSQTGTGVTGELFF. The CDR3 bases are TGCGCCAGCAGCCAGACCGGGACAGGGGTCACCGGGGAGCTGTTTTTT. Using reference TRBV5-1 and TRBJ2-2 for the parts outside the CDR3, the full variable domain is KAGVTQTPRYLIKTRGQQVTLSCSPISGHRSVSWYQQTPGQGLQFLFEYFSETQRNKGNFPGRFSGRQFSNSRSEMNVSTLELGDSALYLCASSQTGTGVTGELFFGEGSRLTVL.

The chain recombines TRBV18 with TRBJ2-5; perhaps TRBD2 as D (5 bases). From germline, CDR1 is KGHSH and CDR2 LQKENI. This CDR3 comprises 18 residues. Trimming cost V 0 bases and J 1 base, with 18 bases left between them. DNA of the CDR3: TGTGCCAGCTCACCACCGACGCGGGCCCCTAGTCTCCAAGAGACCCAGTACTTC. This sequence encodes CASSPPTRAPSLQETQYF. The full variable domain, in which reference TRBV18 and TRBJ2-5 provide the parts outside the CDR3, is NAGVMQNPRHLVRRRGQEARLRCSPMKGHSHVYWYRQLPEEGLKFMVYLQKENIIDESGMPKERFSAEFPKEGPSILRIQQVVRGDSAAYFCASSPPTRAPSLQETQYFGPGTRLLVL.

The V call is TRBV2, the J call TRBJ1-1; 8 bases match TRBD1. Germline-derived CDR1 and CDR2 are SNHLY and FYNNEI. The CDR3 extends over 15 amino acids. Losses at the gene ends were 5 bases for V and 3 bases for J; bases not matched to a gene: 8. CDR3 residues: CASSWAVTGDTEAFF. For the CDR3, the DNA is TGTGCCAGCAGTTGGGCGGTGACAGGGGACACTGAAGCTTTCTTT.

The chain couples TRBV13 to TRBJ2-5, with 8 nucleotides matching TRBD1. Germline V gene data show CDR1 as PRHDT and CDR2 as FYEKMQ (reference sequence). The CDR3 loop spans 13 amino acids. Trimming cost V 5 bases and J 11 bases; bases outside gene matches: 10. CDR3 amino acids: CASSQDRAQEQYF. CDR3 nucleotides: TGTGCCAGCAGCCAGGACAGGGCTCAAGAGCAGTACTTC. The full variable domain, rest sourced from reference TRBV13 and TRBJ2-5, is AAGVIQSPRHLIKEKRETATLKCYPIPRHDTVYWYQQGPGQDPQFLISFYEKMQSDKGSIPDRFSAQQFSDYHSELNMSSLELGDSALYFCASSQDRAQEQYFGPGTRLLVL.

CDR3 DNA sequence: TGCGCCAGCAGCCAAGATACTTTTTACACTGAAGCTTTCTTT. This gives the protein CASSQDTFYTEAFF. The rearrangement uses TRBV4-1 and TRBJ1-1; D is uncertain. Germline V gene sequence: CDR1 MGHRA, CDR2 YSYEKL. Trimming shortened V by 0 bases and J by 3 bases, and 8 bases separated the two germline ends. The CDR3 spans 14 residues.

The sample holds one count of this clone. The V and J genes are TRBV7-3 and TRBJ2-7; 10 bases align to TRBD1. Trimming took 5 bases from V and 2 from J; bases not matched to a gene: 9. CDR1 and CDR2 from the germline V gene are SGHTA and FQGTGA. CDR3 length: 16 amino acids. CDR3 sequence reads: CASSDGWDRGPYEQYF. CDR3 bases: TGTGCCAGCAGCGACGGCTGGGACAGGGGTCCCTACGAGCAGTACTTC.

This clone turned up a few times. The V call is TRBV6-5, the J call TRBJ1-1; no clear D. Trimming removed 2 bases from V and 4 bases from J, with 8 bases in between. The CDR3 is made up of 13 amino acids. The germline V gene has CDR1 MNHEY and CDR2 SVGAGI. The CDR3 here is CASSYPRITEAFF. Written as DNA, the CDR3 is TGTGCCAGCAGTTACCCGAGGATCACTGAAGCTTTCTTT.

On this clone: The junction shows a germline mismatch at one end, possibly a read error. V is TRBV4-1 and J is TRBJ2-5; TRBD1 matches 7 bases. The J call is doubtful: the DNA matches TRBJ2-7 better. Germline CDR1 MGHRA, CDR2 YSYEKL. This CDR3 has 18 residues. The CDR3: CAISLTGSGVDSLYEQYF. CDR3 nucleotide sequence: TGCGCCATCAGCCTGACAGGGTCCGGCGTGGACTCGCTCTACGAGCAGTACTTC.